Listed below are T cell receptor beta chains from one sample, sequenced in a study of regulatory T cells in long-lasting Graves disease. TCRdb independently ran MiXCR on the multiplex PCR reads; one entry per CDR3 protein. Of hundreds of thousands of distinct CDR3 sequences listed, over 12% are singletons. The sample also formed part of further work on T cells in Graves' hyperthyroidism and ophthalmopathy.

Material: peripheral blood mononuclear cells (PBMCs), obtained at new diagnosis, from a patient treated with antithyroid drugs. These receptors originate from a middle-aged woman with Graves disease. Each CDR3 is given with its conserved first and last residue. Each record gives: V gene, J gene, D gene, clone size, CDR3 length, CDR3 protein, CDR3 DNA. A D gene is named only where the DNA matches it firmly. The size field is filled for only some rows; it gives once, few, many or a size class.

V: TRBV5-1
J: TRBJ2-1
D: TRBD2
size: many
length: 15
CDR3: CASSGLAEPYNEQFF
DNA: TGCGCCAGCAGTGGACTAGCGGAACCCTACAATGAGCAGTTCTTC

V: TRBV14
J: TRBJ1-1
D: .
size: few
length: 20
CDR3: CASSQVDFWGTGAMNTEAFF
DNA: TGTGCCAGCAGCCAAGTCGACTTTTGGGGGACGGGGGCCATGAACACTGAAGCTTTCTTT

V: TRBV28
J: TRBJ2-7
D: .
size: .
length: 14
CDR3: CASSFSDRGYEQYF
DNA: TGTGCCAGCAGTTTCAGCGACAGAGGCTACGAGCAGTACTTC

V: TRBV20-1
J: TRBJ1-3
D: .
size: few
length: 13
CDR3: CSARTAAGNTIYF
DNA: TGCAGTGCTAGGACAGCTGCTGGAAACACCATATATTTT

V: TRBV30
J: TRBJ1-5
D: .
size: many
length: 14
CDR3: CAWSGSGIGQPQHF
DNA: TGTGCCTGGAGTGGTTCAGGGATAGGTCAGCCCCAGCATTTT

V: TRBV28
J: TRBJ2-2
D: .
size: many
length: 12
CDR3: CASGVGTGELFF
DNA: TGTGCCTCGGGGGTCGGGACCGGGGAGCTGTTTTTT

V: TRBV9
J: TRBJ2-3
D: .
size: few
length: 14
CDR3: CASSPTPSSDTQYF
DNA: TGTGCCAGCAGCCCTACCCCAAGTTCCGATACGCAGTATTTT

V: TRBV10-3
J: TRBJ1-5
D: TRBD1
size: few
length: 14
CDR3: CAISLTGEGQPQHF
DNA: TGTGCCATCAGTCTCACAGGGGAAGGTCAGCCCCAGCATTTT

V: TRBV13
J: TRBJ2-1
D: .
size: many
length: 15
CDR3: CASSSGGESANEQFF
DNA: TGTGCCAGCAGCAGCGGAGGCGAGAGTGCCAATGAGCAGTTCTTC

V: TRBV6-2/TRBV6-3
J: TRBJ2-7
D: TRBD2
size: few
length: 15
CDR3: CASSYPGLAGYEQYF
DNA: TGTGCCAGCAGCTACCCCGGGCTAGCGGGTTACGAGCAGTACTTC

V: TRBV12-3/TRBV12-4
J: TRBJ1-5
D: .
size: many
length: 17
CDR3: CASSDVLGVHSNQPQHF
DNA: TGTGCCAGCAGTGACGTGCTCGGGGTCCATAGCAATCAGCCCCAGCATTTT

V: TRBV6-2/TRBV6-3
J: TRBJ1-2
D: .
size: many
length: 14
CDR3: CASSYGPRGYGYTF
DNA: TGTGCCAGCAGTTACGGTCCCCGAGGCTATGGCTACACCTTC

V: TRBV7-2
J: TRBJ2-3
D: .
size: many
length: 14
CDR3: CASSPPPGTDTQYF
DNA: TGTGCCAGCAGCCCCCCGCCGGGCACAGATACGCAGTATTTT

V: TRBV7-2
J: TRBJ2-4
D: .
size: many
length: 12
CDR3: CASQLGTNIQYF
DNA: TGTGCCAGCCAGCTGGGGACAAACATTCAGTACTTC

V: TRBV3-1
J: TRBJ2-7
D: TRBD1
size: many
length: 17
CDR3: CASSQSPGTGGGYEQYF
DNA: TGTGCCAGCAGCCAATCGCCCGGGACAGGGGGCGGTTACGAGCAGTACTTC

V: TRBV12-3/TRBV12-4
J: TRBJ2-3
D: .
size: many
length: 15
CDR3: CASSFEGSGTDTQYF
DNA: TGTGCCAGCAGTTTCGAGGGATCCGGCACAGATACGCAGTATTTT

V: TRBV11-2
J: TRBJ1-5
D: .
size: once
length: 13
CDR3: CASSPHLGQPQHF
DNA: TGTGCCAGCAGCCCCCACTTGGGGCAGCCCCAGCATTTT

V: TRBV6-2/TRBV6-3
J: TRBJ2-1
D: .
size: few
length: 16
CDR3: CASSYSGGSSYNEQFF
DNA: TGTGCCAGCAGTTACTCGGGCGGAAGCTCCTACAATGAGCAGTTCTTC